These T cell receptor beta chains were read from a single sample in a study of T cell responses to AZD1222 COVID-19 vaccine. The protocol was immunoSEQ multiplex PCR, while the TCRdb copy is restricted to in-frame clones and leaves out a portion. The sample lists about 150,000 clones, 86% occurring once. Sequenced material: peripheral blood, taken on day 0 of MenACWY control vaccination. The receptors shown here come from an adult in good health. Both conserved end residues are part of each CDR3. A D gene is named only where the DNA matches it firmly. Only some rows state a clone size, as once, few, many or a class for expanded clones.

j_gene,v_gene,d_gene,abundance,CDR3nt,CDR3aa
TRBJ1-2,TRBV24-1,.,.,TGTGCCACCAGTGAGTCGGGAGTCAGCGGCTACACCTTC,CATSESGVSGYTF
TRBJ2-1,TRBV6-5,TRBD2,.,TGTGCCAGCAGACGACTAGCGGGAGGGGTCAATGAGCAGTTCTTC,CASRRLAGGVNEQFF
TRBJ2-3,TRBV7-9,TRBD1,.,TGTGCCAGCAGCTCGACCGGGACAGGGGGACGAAAAGATACGCAGTATTTT,CASSSTGTGGRKDTQYF
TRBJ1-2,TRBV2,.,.,TGTGCCAGCAGTGAAGCGTGGCGATCGTCGAACAGGTTACCAATTCAGGATGGCTACACCTTC,CASSEAWRSSNRLPIQDGYTF
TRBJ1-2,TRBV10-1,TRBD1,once,TGCGCCAGCAGGAGGACCAGACAGGGGGCAGGTGGCTACACCTTC,CASRRTRQGAGGYTF
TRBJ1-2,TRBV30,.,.,TGTGCCTGGAGACAGGGCAGCAATGGCTACACCTTC,CAWRQGSNGYTF
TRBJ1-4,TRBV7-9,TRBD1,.,TGTGCCAGCAGTCCGACAGGGCGTAATGAAAAACTGTTTTTT,CASSPTGRNEKLFF
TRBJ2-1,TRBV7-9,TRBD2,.,TGTGCCAGCAGCTCCCTCGGGACTAGCGGGAGGCGTAATGAGCAGTTCTTC,CASSSLGTSGRRNEQFF
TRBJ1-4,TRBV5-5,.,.,TGTGCCAGCAGTCTGGGCGGGACCGGAGAAAAACTGTTTTTT,CASSLGGTGEKLFF
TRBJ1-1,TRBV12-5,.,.,TGTGCTAGTGGTTTCATAAGGACAGACCCCACTGAAGCTTTCTTT,CASGFIRTDPTEAFF
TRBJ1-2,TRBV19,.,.,TGTGCCAGTAGTCTGTTATCCGCTGGCTACACCTTC,CASSLLSAGYTF
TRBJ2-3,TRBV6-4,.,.,TGTGCCAGCAGTGAACGGGGGGCCACAGATACGCAGTATTTT,CASSERGATDTQYF
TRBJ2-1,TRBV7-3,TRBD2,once,TGTGCCAGCAGCCGTATCCCCCGCGGGAGCTCCTACAATGAGCAGTTCTTC,CASSRIPRGSSYNEQFF
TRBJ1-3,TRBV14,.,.,TGTGCCAGCAGCCAAATCGCCGGGGGCTCTGGAAACACCATATATTTT,CASSQIAGGSGNTIYF
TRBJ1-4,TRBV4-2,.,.,TGTGCCAGCAGCCAAGTTTCAGGGAATGAAAAACTGTTTTTT,CASSQVSGNEKLFF
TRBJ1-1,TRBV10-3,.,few,TGTGCCATCAAGGCGGTAGGTTCGAACACTGAAGCTTTCTTT,CAIKAVGSNTEAFF
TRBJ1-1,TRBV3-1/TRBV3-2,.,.,TGTGCCAGCAGCCAAGCAGGGGCGAACACTGAAGCTTTCTTT,CASSQAGANTEAFF
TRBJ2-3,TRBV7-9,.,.,TGTGCCAGCAGTTCCCCTAGCACAGATACGCAGTATTTT,CASSSPSTDTQYF
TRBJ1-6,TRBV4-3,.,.,TGCGCCAGCAGCCAAGATTCGACGTCTTCACCCCTCCACTTT,CASSQDSTSSPLHF
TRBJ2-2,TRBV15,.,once,TGTGCCACCAGCCGGGATTTGGCGCGACGCACCGGGGAGCTGTTTTTT,CATSRDLARRTGELFF
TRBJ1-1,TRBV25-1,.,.,TGTGCCGCCCGGAGGGGGGACTACACTGAAGCTTTCTTT,CAARRGDYTEAFF
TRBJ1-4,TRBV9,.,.,TGTGCCAGCAGCGTAGCTCAAGGGGCAAGGGAAAAACTGTTTTTT,CASSVAQGAREKLFF
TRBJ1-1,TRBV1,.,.,TGCACCAGCAGCCGGGAAATCGACGCTGAAGCTTTCTTT,CTSSREIDAEAFF
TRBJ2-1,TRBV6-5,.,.,TGTGCCAGCAGTTACTCGACCAATCTGGGTGAGCAGTTCTTC,CASSYSTNLGEQFF
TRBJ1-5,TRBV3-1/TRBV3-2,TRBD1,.,TGTGCCAGCAGCGGGGGGACAGGAAATCAGCCCCAGCATTTT,CASSGGTGNQPQHF
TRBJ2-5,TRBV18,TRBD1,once,TGTGCCAGCTCACCTCTCCGACAGGGGTTATCGGAGACCCAGTACTTC,CASSPLRQGLSETQYF
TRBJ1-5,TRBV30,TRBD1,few,TGTGCCTGGAGTTTAGACAGGGTCTATCAGCCCCAGCATTTT,CAWSLDRVYQPQHF
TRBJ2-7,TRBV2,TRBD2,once,TGTGCCAGCAGTGCTACCGGGGGGGGATCCTACGAGCAGTACTTC,CASSATGGGSYEQYF
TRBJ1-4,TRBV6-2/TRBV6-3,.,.,TGTGCCAGCAGTCGTTGGGGGGGCCCAAATGAAAAACTGTTTTTT,CASSRWGGPNEKLFF
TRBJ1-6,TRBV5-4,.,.,TGTGCCAGCAGCTTGTCTATTGGCCTCCAGGGTTCACCCCTCCACTTT,CASSLSIGLQGSPLHF
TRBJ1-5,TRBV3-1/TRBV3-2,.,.,TGTGCCAGCAGCCAAGATGGGGGGATCAGTCAGCCCCAGCATTTT,CASSQDGGISQPQHF
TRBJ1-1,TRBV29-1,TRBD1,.,TGCAGCACAACGACAGGGGGGACTGAAGCTTTCTTT,CSTTTGGTEAFF
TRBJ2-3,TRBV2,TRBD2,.,TGTGCCAGCAGTGATAAGCGGGGGGACAGCACAGATACGCAGTATTTT,CASSDKRGDSTDTQYF
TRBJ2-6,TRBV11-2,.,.,TGTGCCAGCAGCTTACCAGGGGCTGGGGCCAACGTCCTGACTTTC,CASSLPGAGANVLTF
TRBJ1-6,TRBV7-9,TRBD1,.,TGTGCCAGCAGCTCAACAGGGGGTCCTTCACCCCTCCACTTT,CASSSTGGPSPLHF
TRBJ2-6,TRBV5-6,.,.,TGTGCCAGCAGCTTAGAGGGGGGGGCCTATGGGGCCAACGTCCTGACTTTC,CASSLEGGAYGANVLTF
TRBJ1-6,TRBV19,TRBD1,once,TGTGCCAGCCGGGACAGGGGGCCCGCTGGGTCACCCCTCCACTTT,CASRDRGPAGSPLHF
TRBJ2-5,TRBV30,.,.,TGTGCCTGGAGTCCCCGCGAGACCCAGTACTTC,CAWSPRETQYF
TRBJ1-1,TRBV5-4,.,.,TGTGCCAGCAGCTCGAACCCCGGGAAGAACACTGAAGCTTTCTTT,CASSSNPGKNTEAFF
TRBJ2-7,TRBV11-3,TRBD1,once,TGTGCCAGCAGCTTCGGCAGGGGGACCTACGAGCAGTACTTC,CASSFGRGTYEQYF
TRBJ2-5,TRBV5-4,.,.,TGTGCCAGCAGCTCGGAGTGGGGGTTTGGAGAGACCCAGTACTTC,CASSSEWGFGETQYF
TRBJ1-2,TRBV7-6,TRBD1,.,TGTGCCAGCAGCCCCGTGGGACAGGGGGAGTCGGGCTACACCTTC,CASSPVGQGESGYTF